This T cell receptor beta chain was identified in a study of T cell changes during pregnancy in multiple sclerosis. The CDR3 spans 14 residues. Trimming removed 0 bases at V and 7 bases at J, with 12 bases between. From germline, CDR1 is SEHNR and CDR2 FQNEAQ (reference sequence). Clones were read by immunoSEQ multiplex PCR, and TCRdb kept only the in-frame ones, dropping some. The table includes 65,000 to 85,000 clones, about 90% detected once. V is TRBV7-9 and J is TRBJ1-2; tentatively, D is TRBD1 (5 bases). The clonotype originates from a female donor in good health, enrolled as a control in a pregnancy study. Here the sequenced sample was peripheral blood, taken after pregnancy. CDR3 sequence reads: CASSLAVRDSGYTF. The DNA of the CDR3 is TGTGCCAGCAGCTTAGCAGTCAGGGACTCTGGCTACACCTTC.